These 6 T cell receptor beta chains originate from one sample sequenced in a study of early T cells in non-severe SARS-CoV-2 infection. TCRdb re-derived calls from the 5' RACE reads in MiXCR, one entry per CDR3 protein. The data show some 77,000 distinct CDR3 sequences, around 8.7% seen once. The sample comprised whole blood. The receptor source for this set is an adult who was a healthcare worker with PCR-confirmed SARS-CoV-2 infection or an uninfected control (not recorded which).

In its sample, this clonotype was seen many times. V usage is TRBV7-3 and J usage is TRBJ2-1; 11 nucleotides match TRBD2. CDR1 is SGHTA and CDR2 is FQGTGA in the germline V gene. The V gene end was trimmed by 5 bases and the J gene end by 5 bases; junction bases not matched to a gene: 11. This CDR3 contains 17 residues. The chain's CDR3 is CASSPTGGGLADNEQFF. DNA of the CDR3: TGTGCCAGCAGCCCGACCGGCGGGGGACTAGCGGACAATGAGCAGTTCTTC. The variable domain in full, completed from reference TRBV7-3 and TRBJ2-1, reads GAGVSQTPSNKVTEKGKYVELRCDPISGHTALYWYRQSLGQGPEFLIYFQGTGAADDSGLPNDRFFAVRPEGSVSTLKIQRTERGDSAVYLCASSPTGGGLADNEQFFGPGTRLTVL.

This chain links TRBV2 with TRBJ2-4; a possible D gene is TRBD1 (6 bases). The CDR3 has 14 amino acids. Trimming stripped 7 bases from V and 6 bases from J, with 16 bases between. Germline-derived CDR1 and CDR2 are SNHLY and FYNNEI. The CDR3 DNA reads TGTGCCAGCAATCAACAGGGTCTAGGAAACATTCAGTACTTC. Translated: CASNQQGLGNIQYF.

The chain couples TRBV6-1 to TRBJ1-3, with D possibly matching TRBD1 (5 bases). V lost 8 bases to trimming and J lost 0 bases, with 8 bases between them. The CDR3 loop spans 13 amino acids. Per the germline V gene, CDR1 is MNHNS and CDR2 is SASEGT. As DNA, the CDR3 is TGTGCCAGCCTTGACAGCTCTGGAAACACCATATATTTT. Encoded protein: CASLDSSGNTIYF.

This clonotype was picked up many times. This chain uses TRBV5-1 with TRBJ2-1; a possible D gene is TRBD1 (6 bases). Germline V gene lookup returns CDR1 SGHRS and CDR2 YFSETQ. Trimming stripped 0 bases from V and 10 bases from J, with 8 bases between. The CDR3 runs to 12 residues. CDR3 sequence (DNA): TGCGCCAGCAGCTTGGGGGGGCAAGAGCAGTTCTTC. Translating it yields CASSLGGQEQFF.

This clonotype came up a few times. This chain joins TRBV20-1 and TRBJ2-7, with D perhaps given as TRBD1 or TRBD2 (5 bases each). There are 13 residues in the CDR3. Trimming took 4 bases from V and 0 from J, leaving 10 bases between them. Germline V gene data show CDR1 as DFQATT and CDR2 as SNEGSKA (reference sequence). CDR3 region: CSANGAGSYEQYF. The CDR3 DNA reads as TGCAGTGCTAATGGGGCGGGCTCCTACGAGCAGTACTTC.

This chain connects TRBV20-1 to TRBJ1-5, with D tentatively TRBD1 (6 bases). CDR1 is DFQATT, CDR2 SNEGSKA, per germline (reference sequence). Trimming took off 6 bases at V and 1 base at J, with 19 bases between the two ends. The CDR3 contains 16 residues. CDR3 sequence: CSAAGGAGISNQPQHF. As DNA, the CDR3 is TGCAGTGCCGCCGGGGGGGCAGGGATAAGCAATCAGCCCCAGCATTTT.